The 24 T cell receptor beta chains reported below all come from one sample, sequenced in a study of blood T cell repertoires in COVID-19. Some clones are missing from TCRdb's copy, which holds only in-frame ones; the method was immunoSEQ multiplex PCR. The profile shows some 200,000 clones, about 79% of them singletons. What was sequenced was peripheral blood. The receptors derive from a woman in her forties who had recovered from COVID-19.

This chain uses TRBV10-1 with TRBJ1-6; tentatively, D is TRBD1 (6 bases). Germline V CDR1 and CDR2: WNHNN, SYGVQD (reference sequence). The CDR3 runs 15 residues. V lost 2 bases to trimming and J lost 14 bases, with 19 bases between them. CDR3 loop: CASSEPGHGLWALHF. In DNA, the CDR3 is TGCGCCAGCAGTGAGCCGGGACACGGACTTTGGGCCCTCCACTTT.

On this clone itself: The sample carries other DNA sequences with the same CDR3. The rearrangement uses TRBV5-1 and TRBJ2-1; D may be TRBD2 (5 bases). Germline CDR1 reads SGHRS; CDR2 reads YFSETQ. V shed 2 bases and J shed 1 base, with 10 bases lying between them. This CDR3 contains 15 residues. CDR3: CASSLTSGSYNEQFF. DNA for the CDR3: TGCGCCAGCAGCTTAACTAGTGGTTCCTACAATGAGCAGTTCTTC.

The chain employs TRBV6-2 or TRBV6-3 and TRBJ2-7; 9 nucleotides agree with TRBD2. V lost 1 base, J lost 6 bases, and 7 bases stayed unmatched. From germline, CDR1 is MNHEY and CDR2 SVGEGT. CDR3 size: 15 residues. Here the CDR3 reads CASSYWQRGASEQYF. The DNA of the CDR3 is TGTGCCAGCAGTTACTGGCAGCGGGGGGCCTCCGAGCAGTACTTC.

The chain uses TRBV4-3 and TRBJ1-4, with a possible D match to TRBD1 (5 bases). The CDR3 totals 16 residues. Trimming took 1 base from V and 8 from J, leaving 17 bases between them. Germline loops: CDR1 LGHNA, CDR2 YSLEER. CDR3 sequence (DNA): TGCGCCAGCAGCCAAGGGGGAGGGCAGGGAGGCGAAAAACTGTTTTTT. This encodes CASSQGGGQGGEKLFF.

This chain links TRBV3-1 (or the pseudogene TRBV3-2) with TRBJ1-4; possibly TRBD1 for D (5 bases). Germline loops: CDR1 LGHDT, CDR2 YNNKEL (reference sequence). CDR3 length: 16 amino acids. The ends were cut back, 2 bases at V and 4 bases at J, with 14 bases in the middle. CDR3 residues: CASSQYGGINNEKLFF. The DNA for the CDR3 is TGTGCCAGCAGCCAATACGGGGGGATAAATAATGAAAAACTGTTTTTT.

J is TRBJ1-5 and V is TRBV4-3; D gene uncertain. The CDR3 runs to 18 residues. V was cut by 1 base and J by 3 bases, with 19 bases left in between. CDR1 is LGHNA and CDR2 is YSLEER in the germline V gene. As DNA, the CDR3 is TGCGCCAGCAGCCAAGGGTCAATGGAGGACGGCCCCAATCAGCCCCAGCATTTT. This gives the protein CASSQGSMEDGPNQPQHF.

This clone was seen a single time. The chain employs TRBV30 and TRBJ1-2; D not certain. This CDR3 has 12 residues. Trimming took off 0 bases at V and 3 bases at J, with 5 bases between the two ends. Germline CDR1 is GTSNPN and CDR2 is SVGIG (reference sequence). CDR3 nucleotides: TGTGCCTGGAGTGTAACAGACTATGGCTACACCTTC. As protein: CAWSVTDYGYTF.

This sequence joins TRBV7-2 and TRBJ1-4; no clear D. Trimming stripped 8 bases from V and 8 bases from J, with 12 bases between. Germline V lookup: CDR1 SGHTA, CDR2 FQGNSA. This CDR3 region has 12 residues. CDR3 sequence (DNA): TGTGCCAGCGGAGCTTCGTGGGAAAAACTGTTTTTT. Its protein is CASGASWEKLFF.

This clone was detected only a few times. The chain recombines TRBV7-9 with TRBJ1-2; D ambiguous. The germline V gene encodes CDR1 SEHNR and CDR2 FQNEAQ (reference sequence). CDR3 length: 14 amino acids. Trimming shortened V by 2 bases and J by 7 bases, and 14 bases separated the two germline ends. The CDR3 DNA follows: TGTGCCAGCAGCTTACACGAGGAATCAAGTGGCTACACCTTC. It codes for CASSLHEESSGYTF.

The chain joins TRBV6-2 or TRBV6-3 to TRBJ1-5, with TRBD1 matching over 9 bases. CDR3 size: 15 residues. Trimming took 6 bases from V and 1 from J; bases not matched to a gene: 4. Germline V gene data show CDR1 as MNHEY and CDR2 as SVGEGT. The CDR3 region has the DNA TGTGCCAGCAGCAAAGGGACAGGGAGCAATCAGCCCCAGCATTTT. Amino acid sequence: CASSKGTGSNQPQHF.

The chain couples TRBV6-5 to TRBJ1-4; 7 positions match TRBD1. Germline V lookup: CDR1 MNHEY, CDR2 SVGAGI. V lost 6 bases to trimming and J lost 5 bases; unmatched junction nucleotides: 3. The CDR3 runs 13 residues. The CDR3 nucleotides are TGTGCCAGCAGGGACAGGATGAATGAAAAACTGTTTTTT. This gives the protein CASRDRMNEKLFF.

The V gene is TRBV30, the J gene TRBJ1-4, with D unresolved. The CDR3 sequence is 12 residues long. V was pared by 0 bases and J by 8 bases, with 7 bases between. Germline values: CDR1 GTSNPN, CDR2 SVGIG (reference sequence). DNA for the CDR3: TGTGCCTGGAGTGTTAGGAGGGAAAAACTGTTTTTT. It specifies CAWSVRREKLFF.

Only one count was recorded for this clone. This chain connects TRBV5-6 to TRBJ1-3; TRBD1 matches 9 bases. The ends lost 0 bases at V and 9 bases at J; junction bases unmatched: 7. Germline CDR1 SGHDT, CDR2 YYEEEE. CDR3 length equals 15 residues. CDR3 bases: TGTGCCAGCAGCTTGGAAGACAGGGGGTCCAGCACCATATATTTT. As protein: CASSLEDRGSSTIYF.

The chain couples TRBV19 to TRBJ1-2, with TRBD1 identical over 7 bases. Germline V lookup: CDR1 LNHDA, CDR2 SQIVND (reference sequence). Trimming took 4 bases from V and 8 from J; bases not matched to a gene: 13. The CDR3 extends over 15 amino acids. The CDR3 DNA reads as TGTGCCAGTAGTAGTGATTCCGCAGGGGGTTTCGGCTACACCTTC. Residues: CASSSDSAGGFGYTF.

V gene TRBV7-8 combines with J gene TRBJ2-6; 8 positions agree with TRBD1. Germline assignment: CDR1 SGHVS and CDR2 FQNEAQ. The CDR3 runs 17 residues. V trimming: 4 bases; J trimming: 3 bases; junction bases outside the gene matches: 8. For the CDR3, the DNA is TGTGCCAGCAGCTGGGCAGGGGGCGGAAATGGGGCCAACGTCCTGACTTTC. It yields the protein CASSWAGGGNGANVLTF.

The gene calls are TRBV5-1 and TRBJ2-1, with TRBD1 identical over 9 bases. V shed 0 bases and J 1 base; nucleotides not matched to a gene: 5. CDR1 is SGHRS and CDR2 is YFSETQ in the germline V gene. CDR3 length: 17 residues. The CDR3 DNA follows: TGCGCCAGCAGCTTGGGCACCGGGACAGGGTCCTACAATGAGCAGTTCTTC. Amino acid sequence: CASSLGTGTGSYNEQFF.

This chain joins TRBV7-9 and TRBJ1-2; TRBD1 matches at 9 bases. The J segment lost 7 bases and the V segment lost 7 bases, leaving 16 bases of the junction unmatched. Germline V gene sequence: CDR1 SEHNR, CDR2 FQNEAQ (reference sequence). The CDR3 is 16 amino acids. The CDR3 region is CASTTIQGANKGGYTF. The CDR3 bases are TGTGCCAGCACAACCATACAGGGGGCCAATAAGGGTGGCTACACCTTC. The full variable domain, rest sourced from reference TRBV7-9 and TRBJ1-2, is DTGVSQNPRHKITKRGQNVTFRCDPISEHNRLYWYRQTLGQGPEFLTYFQNEAQLEKSRLLSDRFSAERPKGSFSTLEIQRTEQGDSAMYLCASTTIQGANKGGYTFGSGTRLTVV.

The chain couples TRBV29-1 to TRBJ2-1; 8 nucleotides line up with TRBD2. V lost 3 bases and J lost 9; bases outside the gene matches: 10. This CDR3 is 14 amino acids long. Germline loops: CDR1 SQVTM, CDR2 ANQGSEA. The CDR3 spells CSVEGDPAGGEQFF. The CDR3 nucleotides read TGCAGCGTTGAGGGGGACCCCGCGGGAGGTGAGCAGTTCTTC.

CDR3 bases: TGTGCCAGCAGCGCCCTCGGACAGGGCACAGGGGGCTACACCTTC. Translating it yields CASSALGQGTGGYTF. This rearrangement joins TRBV3-1 (or the pseudogene TRBV3-2) to TRBJ1-2; the match to TRBD1 covers 8 bases. Germline values: CDR1 LGHDT, CDR2 YNNKEL (reference sequence). Trimming at V came to 5 bases and at J to 8 bases, leaving 13 bases not matched to a gene. This CDR3 region has 15 residues.

The sample holds one count of this clone. The chain links TRBV27 to TRBJ2-1, with D maybe TRBD1 (5 bases). Trimming took off 3 bases at V and 9 bases at J, with 18 bases between the two ends. Germline V gives CDR1 MNHEY, CDR2 SMNVEV (reference sequence). This CDR3 spans 15 amino acids. CDR3 DNA sequence: TGTGCCAGCAGTTTTCGGCAGGATGGAAGGGGTGAGCAGTTCTTC. Translating it yields CASSFRQDGRGEQFF.

This chain uses TRBV4-3 with TRBJ2-7; perhaps TRBD1 as D (5 bases). Trimming left V 1 base short and J 2 bases short, with 18 bases between. Germline CDR1 LGHNA, CDR2 YSLEER. This CDR3 spans 17 amino acids. The DNA of the CDR3 is TGCGCCAGCAGCCAAGCCTATAAGGGCTCAGGGACCTACGAGCAGTACTTC. This codes for CASSQAYKGSGTYEQYF.

The chain links TRBV6-6 to TRBJ1-5; D is perhaps TRBD1 (5 bases). The length of the CDR3 is 16 residues. Germline lookup yields CDR1 MNHNY and CDR2 SVGAGI (reference sequence). The V gene lost 0 bases and the J gene lost 3 bases, with 12 bases spanning the gap. The CDR3 DNA is TGTGCCAGCAGTTACTCCAAATCCAGGGCCAATCAGCCCCAGCATTTT. Translated: CASSYSKSRANQPQHF.

The chain employs TRBV7-2 and TRBJ1-2; 7 bases are a match to TRBD1. Germline loops: CDR1 SGHTA, CDR2 FQGNSA. The CDR3 has 13 residues. The V and J ends lost 2 bases and 6 bases, in that order; junction bases with no gene match: 3. The CDR3 bases are TGTGCCAGCAGCTTACTGACAGGGAATGGCTACACCTTC. This translates into CASSLLTGNGYTF. The whole variable domain, remainder taken from reference TRBV7-2 and TRBJ1-2, is GAGVSQSPSNKVTEKGKDVELRCDPISGHTALYWYRQSLGQGLEFLIYFQGNSAPDKSGLPSDRFSAERTGGSVSTLTIQRTQQEDSAVYLCASSLLTGNGYTFGSGTRLTVV.

The V and J genes are TRBV4-2 and TRBJ1-1, with TRBD1 as a possible D gene (6 bases). Trimming removed 1 base at V and 3 bases at J, with 21 bases between. This CDR3 has 18 amino acids. Per germline, CDR1 LGHNA and CDR2 YNFKEQ. The CDR3 nucleotides are TGTGCCAGCAGCCAAGTCGGCGAGCGGGGGCCGGGTGACACTGAAGCTTTCTTT. Amino acid sequence: CASSQVGERGPGDTEAFF.